This T cell receptor (beta chain) is from a study of T-cell memory formation after mild COVID-19. From the 5' RACE reads, TCRdb called clonotypes with MiXCR, one entry per CDR3 protein. The sample contains a few hundred thousand distinct CDR3 sequences, around 21% of which appear only once. Sample: PBMCs or a T cell subset sorted from them (not recorded which). This receptor was obtained from an adult woman who had mild COVID-19 (a few samples of this study predate the infection). Cell type and time point are not known.

For the CDR3, the DNA is TGTGCCAGCAGTTACCAGAGGGGGTTTTTGAACACTGAAGCTTTCTTT. Protein product: CASSYQRGFLNTEAFF. The chain uses TRBV6-2 or TRBV6-3 and TRBJ1-1, with TRBD1 as a possible D gene (6 bases). CDR1 MNHEY and CDR2 SVGEGT come from the germline V gene. The CDR3 consists of 16 residues. Trimming removed 2 bases at V and 0 bases at J, with 13 bases between.